This TCR beta chain is from a study of blood T cell repertoires in COVID-19 (dated by TCRdb to 2019 to 2021). For the study in its entirety: The collaborator samples originated in the United States, Italy and Spain and spanned the acute and convalescent phases of COVID-19. The material from the prospective study consisted of cDNA or gDNA derived from T cells, B-cell-depleted T cells, or PBMCs. The dataset comprised deeply sampled blood TCRbeta repertoires from subjects exposed to, actively infected with, or recovered from COVID-19. A freely available public database, intended as a resource for researchers studying the immune response to SARS-CoV-2, is where the repertoires were released. Samples were obtained from the ongoing ImmuneRACE study (first 160 participants) and from about 1,300 subjects provided by 6 global collaborators. Sample metadata almost always included a de-identified subject ID, COVID-19 status, age in years and sex. HLA class I and class II types, where available, came from metadata supplied by the sample provider rather than from assay-based typing. Findings and caveats that apply to the study as a whole: How much clinical and demographic metadata was included differed by source and by participant, and the metadata was provided uncurated.

The collaborating institutions used their own protocols to collect whole blood in K2EDTA tubes. For TCRbeta analysis, collaborator samples were shipped as frozen whole blood, as isolated PBMCs, or as DNA extracted from either sample type. TCRbeta CDR3 regions were amplified from genomic DNA using the immunoSEQ Assay, a bias-controlled multiplex PCR. Regarding the original processing steps: The number of nucleated cells in each sample was estimated from the amplification of reference gene primers within the assay. To quantify the absolute abundance of each unique TCRbeta CDR3 rearrangement, sequence reads were collapsed and filtered. For each sample, productive Simpson clonality was calculated as the square root of Simpson's diversity index across productive rearrangements. TCRdb carries this immuneACCESS record with in-frame sequences only. Its versions omit some clonotypes, under half of them owing to an unresolved V gene in the studies checked, with the rest unexplained. V and J calls and clone size are copied from that table; D and trimming were computed from the DNA. The table for this sample lists about 150,000 clones; roughly 83% of them were counted only once. The top ten constitute 25% to 30% of the sample.

As for this clone: This clone's antigen is unknown. No per-base quality is available; no much larger clone lies one base away.

The sequence was obtained from a woman aged 55 to 70 with acute or convalescent COVID-19. Sequencing input: peripheral blood.

CDR3 sequence: CASSEQAPVTGKNTEAFF. The DNA is TGTGCCAGCAGTGAACAGGCGCCAGTGACAGGGAAGAACACTGAAGCTTTCTTT. The rearranged chain carries TRBV6-1 and TRBJ1-1, with 7 bases in between that match TRBD1. Trimming removed 2 bases from V and 1 base from J; the gene matches leave 13 bases unexplained. Including the terminal cysteine and phenylalanine, the CDR3 comprises 18 residues. Only the CDR3 DNA is retained, 54 bases long and in frame from the first base. From a lookup of the germline V gene, CDR1 and CDR2 are MNHNS and SASEGT.